These T cell receptor beta chains were read from a single sample in a study of siplizumab effects on memory and regulatory T cells. Clones were sequenced by immunoSEQ multiplex PCR, and TCRdb holds only the in-frame ones, with some missing. The sample has about 100,000 clones, roughly 94% seen once. Material for sequencing was non-Treg CD4+ T cells sorted from blood. These receptors were obtained from a human donor in good health. Both conserved end residues are part of each CDR3. D genes are given only for firm matches. Where a row states a size, it is once, few, many or the class of an expanded clone; other rows omit it.

v_call: TRBV7-6; clone_size: once; j_call: TRBJ2-3; d_call: .; cdr3_nt: TGTGCCAGCACCTTGGGGGGCCCCCGTTCGGGTACGCAGTATTTT; cdr3_aa: CASTLGGPRSGTQYF
v_call: TRBV11-2; clone_size: .; j_call: TRBJ2-3; d_call: .; cdr3_nt: TGTGCCAGCACCCACGGAGTGAACATCGCGCAGTATTTT; cdr3_aa: CASTHGVNIAQYF
v_call: TRBV5-5; clone_size: .; j_call: TRBJ1-5; d_call: TRBD1; cdr3_nt: TGTGCCAGCAGCATTACAGGGGATGGCAATCAGCCCCAGCATTTT; cdr3_aa: CASSITGDGNQPQHF
v_call: TRBV6-6; clone_size: .; j_call: TRBJ1-1; d_call: .; cdr3_nt: TGTGCCAGCAGCTCCCGGCGCCCTGAAGCTTTCTTT; cdr3_aa: CASSSRRPEAFF
v_call: TRBV5-1; clone_size: .; j_call: TRBJ1-5; d_call: .; cdr3_nt: TGCGCCAGCAGTCCTACTGGGGGAGGAGGCAATCAGCCCCAGCATTTT; cdr3_aa: CASSPTGGGGNQPQHF
v_call: TRBV30; clone_size: .; j_call: TRBJ2-3; d_call: .; cdr3_nt: TGTGCCCGGGCGGGGATCGATACGCAGTATTTT; cdr3_aa: CARAGIDTQYF
v_call: TRBV5-1; clone_size: .; j_call: TRBJ2-5; d_call: .; cdr3_nt: TGCGCCAGCAGCTTGTTCGTGGGGGAGACCCAGTACTTC; cdr3_aa: CASSLFVGETQYF
v_call: TRBV7-3; clone_size: .; j_call: TRBJ2-1; d_call: TRBD1; cdr3_nt: TGTGCCAGCAGCTTAACCCCAGGGGGATACAATGAGCAGTTCTTC; cdr3_aa: CASSLTPGGYNEQFF
v_call: TRBV7-9; clone_size: .; j_call: TRBJ2-7; d_call: TRBD1; cdr3_nt: TGTGCCAGCACCCAAAAGACCGGGACAGCCGACTACGAGCAGTACTTC; cdr3_aa: CASTQKTGTADYEQYF
v_call: TRBV30; clone_size: .; j_call: TRBJ2-2; d_call: .; cdr3_nt: TGTGCCTGGAGTGTAGTGTCCCAAACCGGGGAGCTGTTTTTT; cdr3_aa: CAWSVVSQTGELFF
v_call: TRBV23-1; clone_size: .; j_call: TRBJ2-7; d_call: .; cdr3_nt: TGCGCCAGCAAAAAACCGGCCGAGCAGTACTTC; cdr3_aa: CASKKPAEQYF
v_call: TRBV6-5; clone_size: .; j_call: TRBJ1-4; d_call: .; cdr3_nt: TGTGCCAGCAGGGATCAAAGCGGAGAAAAACTGTTTTTT; cdr3_aa: CASRDQSGEKLFF
v_call: TRBV19; clone_size: .; j_call: TRBJ1-5; d_call: .; cdr3_nt: TGTGCCAGTAGTATGGGCGGGGGAAGCAATCAGCCCCAGCATTTT; cdr3_aa: CASSMGGGSNQPQHF
v_call: TRBV28; clone_size: .; j_call: TRBJ1-1; d_call: .; cdr3_nt: TGTGCCAGCAGTTTATGGCTGAACACTGAAGCTTTCTTT; cdr3_aa: CASSLWLNTEAFF
v_call: TRBV2; clone_size: .; j_call: TRBJ2-7; d_call: .; cdr3_nt: TGTGCCAGCAGGGTGAAGGGGCTCGAGCAGTACTTC; cdr3_aa: CASRVKGLEQYF
v_call: TRBV5-6; clone_size: .; j_call: TRBJ1-4; d_call: TRBD1; cdr3_nt: TGTGCCAGCAGCCGGGACAGAAATGAAAAACTGTTTTTT; cdr3_aa: CASSRDRNEKLFF
v_call: TRBV30; clone_size: once; j_call: TRBJ2-7; d_call: .; cdr3_nt: TGTGCCTGGAGCCCGGCACTCGGGCGGGAGCAGTACTTC; cdr3_aa: CAWSPALGREQYF
v_call: TRBV28; clone_size: .; j_call: TRBJ2-5; d_call: TRBD1; cdr3_nt: TGTGCCAGCAGTGACCGGGACAGGGGGCTTGAGACCCAGTACTTC; cdr3_aa: CASSDRDRGLETQYF
v_call: TRBV20-1; clone_size: .; j_call: TRBJ2-1; d_call: TRBD2; cdr3_nt: TGCAGTGCTTACTTCACTAGCGGGGGGTTCTTC; cdr3_aa: CSAYFTSGGFF
v_call: TRBV6-1; clone_size: .; j_call: TRBJ2-3; d_call: .; cdr3_nt: TGTGCCAGCAGCCCAACCGATACGCAGTATTTT; cdr3_aa: CASSPTDTQYF
v_call: TRBV9; clone_size: .; j_call: TRBJ1-5; d_call: .; cdr3_nt: TGTGCCAGCAGCGTAAGCGGGGCAAATCAGCCCCAGCATTTT; cdr3_aa: CASSVSGANQPQHF
v_call: TRBV28; clone_size: .; j_call: TRBJ2-7; d_call: .; cdr3_nt: TGTGCCAGCAGACCCCAGGAAGGGAGATCCTACGAGCAGTACTTC; cdr3_aa: CASRPQEGRSYEQYF
v_call: TRBV2; clone_size: .; j_call: TRBJ2-2; d_call: TRBD2; cdr3_nt: TGTGCCAGCGGAGGAACGGGAGGGCCGACCGGGGAGCTGTTTTTT; cdr3_aa: CASGGTGGPTGELFF
v_call: TRBV11-2; clone_size: .; j_call: TRBJ2-2; d_call: .; cdr3_nt: TGTGCCAGCAGCTCTCACAGGGCCGGGGAGCTGTTTTTT; cdr3_aa: CASSSHRAGELFF
v_call: TRBV10-2; clone_size: .; j_call: TRBJ2-2; d_call: .; cdr3_nt: TGCGCCAGCGGAGTAGATATGGGCGGGGAGCTGTTTTTT; cdr3_aa: CASGVDMGGELFF
v_call: TRBV28; clone_size: .; j_call: TRBJ1-5; d_call: TRBD1; cdr3_nt: TGTGCCAGCAGTTTATCGGACAGGGATTATCAGCCCCAGCATTTT; cdr3_aa: CASSLSDRDYQPQHF
v_call: TRBV30; clone_size: .; j_call: TRBJ2-1; d_call: TRBD2; cdr3_nt: TGTGCCTGGATGATTACCAGGGCTAGCGGGAGGAACAATGAGCAGTTCTTC; cdr3_aa: CAWMITRASGRNNEQFF
v_call: TRBV29-1; clone_size: .; j_call: TRBJ2-4; d_call: .; cdr3_nt: TGCAGCGTTGAGAAATTAGCCAAAAACATTCAGTACTTC; cdr3_aa: CSVEKLAKNIQYF
v_call: TRBV7-7; clone_size: .; j_call: TRBJ2-3; d_call: TRBD2; cdr3_nt: TGTGCCAGCAGCTCGGGACTACTCGCAGATACGCAGTATTTT; cdr3_aa: CASSSGLLADTQYF
v_call: TRBV9; clone_size: .; j_call: TRBJ2-1; d_call: TRBD2; cdr3_nt: TGTGCCAGCAGCGTAGTGGGGACTAGCGGGAGGTACAATGAGCAGTTCTTC; cdr3_aa: CASSVVGTSGRYNEQFF
v_call: TRBV5-1; clone_size: .; j_call: TRBJ2-5; d_call: TRBD2; cdr3_nt: TGCGCCAGCAGCTTTGATCTTCTAGCGGGAGAGACCCAGTACTTC; cdr3_aa: CASSFDLLAGETQYF
v_call: TRBV4-2; clone_size: .; j_call: TRBJ2-6; d_call: TRBD1; cdr3_nt: TGTGCCAGCAGCCGGGACAGGGGCTCTGGGGCCAACGTCCTGACTTTC; cdr3_aa: CASSRDRGSGANVLTF
v_call: TRBV28; clone_size: .; j_call: TRBJ1-2; d_call: TRBD1; cdr3_nt: TGTGCCAGCAGTTTAGACAGGGCTAACTATGGCTACACCTTC; cdr3_aa: CASSLDRANYGYTF
v_call: TRBV13; clone_size: .; j_call: TRBJ1-6; d_call: .; cdr3_nt: TGTGCCAGCAGCTTGGACAGACGGGGTTCACCCCTCCACTTT; cdr3_aa: CASSLDRRGSPLHF
v_call: TRBV28; clone_size: .; j_call: TRBJ1-1; d_call: .; cdr3_nt: TGTGCCAGCACCCTACCTCACACTGAAGCTTTCTTT; cdr3_aa: CASTLPHTEAFF
v_call: TRBV7-9; clone_size: .; j_call: TRBJ1-6; d_call: .; cdr3_nt: TGTGCCAGCAGCTCAAGGGGTGTTGATAGATCACCCCTCCACTTT; cdr3_aa: CASSSRGVDRSPLHF
v_call: TRBV19; clone_size: .; j_call: TRBJ2-7; d_call: TRBD2; cdr3_nt: TGTGCCAGTAGTACCGAACTACTAGCGGGCCTCTCCTACGAGCAGTACTTC; cdr3_aa: CASSTELLAGLSYEQYF
v_call: TRBV7-6; clone_size: .; j_call: TRBJ2-7; d_call: TRBD1; cdr3_nt: TGTGCCAGCAGCCCAAGGGGCCGCGGACAGGGGGCCTACGAGCAGTACTTC; cdr3_aa: CASSPRGRGQGAYEQYF
v_call: TRBV18; clone_size: .; j_call: TRBJ2-7; d_call: TRBD1; cdr3_nt: TGTGCCAGCTCACCCCTTAGACAGGGAAGTAACGAGCAGTACTTC; cdr3_aa: CASSPLRQGSNEQYF
v_call: TRBV7-3; clone_size: .; j_call: TRBJ2-3; d_call: TRBD2; cdr3_nt: TGTGCCAGCAGCCTTAGCGGGAGAACAGATACGCAGTATTTT; cdr3_aa: CASSLSGRTDTQYF
v_call: TRBV2; clone_size: .; j_call: TRBJ2-1; d_call: TRBD2; cdr3_nt: TGTGCCAGCCGGGGGGGTTCCCACAATGAGCAGTTCTTC; cdr3_aa: CASRGGSHNEQFF
v_call: TRBV10-2; clone_size: .; j_call: TRBJ2-7; d_call: .; cdr3_nt: TGCGCCAGCAGAGGACACCCCCAGGCCTACGAGCAGTACTTC; cdr3_aa: CASRGHPQAYEQYF
v_call: TRBV18; clone_size: once; j_call: TRBJ2-7; d_call: TRBD2; cdr3_nt: TGTGCCAGCTCACGGACTAGCAGCACCTACGAGCAGTACTTC; cdr3_aa: CASSRTSSTYEQYF
v_call: TRBV27; clone_size: .; j_call: TRBJ1-2; d_call: .; cdr3_nt: TGTGCCAGCAGTTTTGAGGGGACCAGGGGCTACACCTTC; cdr3_aa: CASSFEGTRGYTF
v_call: TRBV4-2; clone_size: .; j_call: TRBJ2-4; d_call: TRBD2; cdr3_nt: TGTGCCAGCAGCCCTTTTACTAGCGAGGGGAACATTCAGTACTTC; cdr3_aa: CASSPFTSEGNIQYF
v_call: TRBV27; clone_size: .; j_call: TRBJ1-3; d_call: TRBD1; cdr3_nt: TGTGCCAGCAGCTGGACAGGGGAGCATGGAAACACCATATATTTT; cdr3_aa: CASSWTGEHGNTIYF
v_call: TRBV29-1; clone_size: .; j_call: TRBJ1-5; d_call: TRBD1; cdr3_nt: TGCAGCGTCGCCGCCACAGGGGCGGGCAATCAGCCCCAGCATTTT; cdr3_aa: CSVAATGAGNQPQHF
v_call: TRBV28; clone_size: .; j_call: TRBJ1-6; d_call: .; cdr3_nt: TGTGCCAGCAGTTCAGACCTTGGCAGGGGCTACTCACCCCTCCACTTT; cdr3_aa: CASSSDLGRGYSPLHF
v_call: TRBV18; clone_size: .; j_call: TRBJ1-5; d_call: TRBD1; cdr3_nt: TGTGCCAGCTCACCGGGACAGGGGGCGCGTAGCAATCAGCCCCAGCATTTT; cdr3_aa: CASSPGQGARSNQPQHF
v_call: TRBV6-5; clone_size: .; j_call: TRBJ2-1; d_call: .; cdr3_nt: TGTGCCAGCAGTTTACGGGGAGTCGGTGATGAGCAGTTCTTC; cdr3_aa: CASSLRGVGDEQFF
v_call: TRBV18; clone_size: .; j_call: TRBJ2-7; d_call: TRBD1; cdr3_nt: TGTGCCAGCTCATCGGACCGGGACAGGGGGCGCGAGCAGTACTTC; cdr3_aa: CASSSDRDRGREQYF